The entry below describes one TCR beta chain. What it recognizes is unknown. TCR sequencing used cDNA made by reverse transcription of extracted RNA. TCRdb keeps only in-frame clones here, not all; method: immunoSEQ multiplex PCR. The table lists approximately 150,000 clones, 86% of them singletons. The data belong to a study of CD8+ T cells in alopecia areata. Broader study findings: TCR sharing was clearer in mice than between patients, perhaps partly owing to patient HLA diversity.

The CDR3 runs 15 residues. Losses at the gene ends were 3 bases for V and 2 bases for J; bases not matched to a gene: 3. CDR1 is MNHNS and CDR2 is SASEGT in the germline V gene. Treatment denoted: oral pan-JAK inhibitor, 5-10 mg twice daily. The origin of this receptor is a human donor with alopecia areata. The starting material was CD8+ T cells sorted from blood, obtained at week 4, from a patient treated with tofacitinib. V and J are TRBV6-1 and TRBJ2-7, with TRBD1 identical over 11 bases. This CDR3 reads CASSEGQGGPYEQYF. The CDR3 nucleotides read TGTGCCAGCAGTGAGGGACAGGGGGGACCCTACGAGCAGTACTTC.